This TCR beta chain was identified in a study of beta chain features in type 1 diabetes. Reverse transcription of all isolated RNA meant that expressed TCRB transcripts were sequenced. The protocol was immunoSEQ multiplex PCR, while the TCRdb copy is restricted to in-frame clones and leaves out a portion. The sample shows 150,000 or so clones, 6.5% to 10% of them seen only once. This clone was seen a handful of times. No antigen is known for it. Germline V lookup: CDR1 SGHAT, CDR2 FQNNGV. The CDR3 is 15 amino acids. V shed 5 bases and J shed 5 bases, with 17 bases lying between them. The authors sorted CD4+ naive, central memory, regulatory and stem cell-like memory cells via CD45RO/CCR7/CD25/CD127/CD95/CD27. Study-wide points: Patients with type 1 diabetes carried fewer insertions and had more deletions at their VDJ junctions. Type 1 diabetes patients had moderately but significantly shorter TCRB CDR3s in all four CD4+ subsets.

This TCR derives from a woman younger than 30 with type 1 diabetes. V gene TRBV11-2 combines with J gene TRBJ2-3; D remains ambiguous. Source material: central memory CD4+ T cells from blood. CDR3 loop: CASSPRLGKVDTQYF. The CDR3 DNA reads as TGTGCCAGCAGCCCGAGGCTAGGAAAAGTAGATACGCAGTATTTT.